This TCR beta chain was recorded in a study of beta chain features in type 1 diabetes. Study observations and caveats: There was a moderate but significant shortening of TCRB CDR3s in all four CD4+ subsets of Type 1 diabetes patients. Among type 1 diabetes patients, VDJ junctions had fewer insertions and more deletions.

This clone showed up just a few times. Its antigen is not known. The sample holds other DNA sequences that translate to the same CDR3. Sorted CD4+ subsets: naive, central memory, regulatory, stem cell-like memory (CD45RO/CCR7/CD25/CD127/CD95/CD27 panel). As every portion of the isolated RNA was reverse transcribed, the sequencing read expressed TCRB transcripts. Here immunoSEQ multiplex PCR was the method, and the copy in TCRdb shows in-frame clones only, minus some. Of 500,000 to 650,000 clones listed, around 12% are singletons. The sequence was obtained from a man aged 25-45 years with type 1 diabetes. The sequencing sample was made of naive CD4+ T cells from blood.

The CDR3 DNA sequence: TGTGCCAGCAGCTTAGGACAGACGAACACCGGGGAGCTGTTTTTT. It translates to CASSLGQTNTGELFF. The gene calls are TRBV7-2 and TRBJ2-2; D possibly corresponds to TRBD1 (5 bases). CDR3 length: 15 amino acids. Looked up from germline, CDR1 is SGHTA and CDR2 is FQGNSA. With 1 base removed from V and 0 bases from J, the gap between germline ends came to 6 bases.